The 23 T cell receptor beta chains below come from one sample, sequenced in a study of blood T cells in healthy people across ages (dated by TCRdb to between 2015 and 2017). The library was prepared using 5' RACE. The run used an Illumina HiSeq 2500. The second PCR ran for about 7 to 11 cycles and used a J-beta primer mix along with a sample-barcoded 5' primer. The public reads were reprocessed in TCRdb via fastp at Q25 and MiXCR, keeping in-frame beta chains. CDR3 protein duplicates are merged, each entry listing the most common genes and DNA. Counted in this sample were about 540,000 distinct CDR3 sequences; approximately 25% of them appeared once. The ten largest clones capture 8.7% of the sample. This sample also belongs to another study, concerning T cells of mothers and their children.

Sample: blood. The receptors shown here come from a boy between 5 and 17 years old in good health.

The chain is built from TRBV5-1 and TRBJ1-2; 10 bases agree with TRBD1. Trimming at V came to 4 bases and at J to 0 bases, leaving 3 bases not matched to a gene. This CDR3 has 15 amino acids. Per the germline V gene, CDR1 is SGHRS and CDR2 is YFSETQ. CDR3 region: CASSAGTGANYGYTF. The CDR3 coding sequence is TGCGCCAGCAGCGCTGGGACAGGGGCTAACTATGGCTACACCTTC.

This clonotype was seen only a few times. The chain has TRBV5-1 and TRBJ2-5; 7 bases fit TRBD1. The CDR3 has 14 amino acids. V lost 4 bases and J lost 1; bases outside the gene matches: 4. Germline V gives CDR1 SGHRS, CDR2 YFSETQ. The CDR3 here is CASSLQGPQETQYF. The CDR3 bases are TGCGCCAGCAGCCTACAGGGGCCCCAAGAGACCCAGTACTTC.

The V and J genes are TRBV5-6 and TRBJ1-1; D call uncertain. CDR3 length: 15 amino acids. Germline lookup yields CDR1 SGHDT and CDR2 YYEEEE. The V end lost 1 base, the J end lost 2 bases, and 12 bases lay between the germline ends. CDR3 region: CASSLSPGSNTEAFF. The CDR3 DNA reads as TGTGCCAGCAGCTTGTCCCCAGGTTCCAACACTGAAGCTTTCTTT. Drawing the rest from reference TRBV5-6 and TRBJ1-1, the complete variable domain is DAGVTQSPTHLIKTRGQQVTLRCSPKSGHDTVSWYQQALGQGPQFIFQYYEEEERQRGNFPDRFSGHQFPNYSSELNVNALLLGDSALYLCASSLSPGSNTEAFFGQGTRLTVV.

This clonotype turned up a few times. The genes are TRBV4-3 and TRBJ1-1, with D uncertain. The CDR3 covers 14 residues. Looked up from germline, CDR1 is LGHNA and CDR2 is YSLEER. The V and J ends lost 2 bases and 3 bases respectively, with 10 bases between them. As DNA, the CDR3 is TGCGCCAGCAGCCAAAACTGGGAGGACACTGAAGCTTTCTTT. Residues: CASSQNWEDTEAFF.

There are a few counts of this clonotype. The chain links TRBV29-1 to TRBJ2-7; D possibly matches TRBD1 or TRBD2 (5 bases each). The ends were cut back, 5 bases at V and 3 bases at J, with 11 bases in the middle. The CDR3 length is 12 residues. Germline CDR1 reads SQVTM; CDR2 reads ANQGSEA. The CDR3 loop is CSVRGPHYEQYF. CDR3 nucleotides: TGCAGCGTTCGGGGCCCCCACTACGAGCAGTACTTC.

The CDR3 coding sequence is TGCAGCGCCTGCATGAACACTGAAGCTTTCTTT. As protein: CSACMNTEAFF. V gene TRBV29-1 combines with J gene TRBJ1-1; no reliable D call. The length of the CDR3 is 11 residues. Germline V gene data show CDR1 as SQVTM and CDR2 as ANQGSEA. The germline V and J ends were trimmed by 7 bases and 0 bases, with 6 bases remaining between them.

This clonotype was observed at least ten times. The rearrangement joins TRBV9 to TRBJ2-5; 7 bases are shared with TRBD1. Germline assignment: CDR1 SGDLS and CDR2 YYNGEE. V shed 0 bases, J shed 1 base, and the junction held 3 bases outside the gene matches. The CDR3 is 15 residues long. The CDR3 loop is CASSVAGQPQETQYF. The CDR3, as DNA: TGTGCCAGCAGCGTAGCGGGACAGCCCCAAGAGACCCAGTACTTC.

The chain employs TRBV7-9 and TRBJ1-2, with TRBD1 matching 7 bases. The CDR3 is 12 residues long. The ends lost 3 bases at V and 5 bases at J; junction bases unmatched: 0. Germline CDR1 SEHNR, CDR2 FQNEAQ (reference sequence). This CDR3 is CASSFRGYGYTF. The CDR3 DNA reads TGTGCCAGCAGCTTCAGGGGGTATGGCTACACCTTC. Variable domain in full (rest from reference TRBV7-9 and TRBJ1-2): DTGVSQNPRHKITKRGQNVTFRCDPISEHNRLYWYRQTLGQGPEFLTYFQNEAQLEKSRLLSDRFSAERPKGSFSTLEIQRTEQGDSAMYLCASSFRGYGYTFGSGTRLTVV.

The V call is TRBV5-4, the J call TRBJ1-2; D is unresolved. CDR1 and CDR2 from the germline V gene are SGHNT and YYREEE (reference sequence). The CDR3 spans 15 residues. Trimming removed 4 bases from V and 8 bases from J, with 21 bases in between. In DNA form, the CDR3 reads TGTGCCAGCAGCCCTTTCGGCACCAACCCAAGGGGCTACACCTTC. Translation gives CASSPFGTNPRGYTF.

There are a few counts of this clonotype. The gene calls are TRBV9 and TRBJ2-3; 8 positions match TRBD2. The V gene's germline CDR1 is SGDLS and CDR2 YYNGEE. The CDR3 covers 16 residues. Trimming at V came to 0 bases and at J to 4 bases, leaving 7 bases not matched to a gene. The CDR3 DNA reads as TGTGCCAGCAGCGTAGTGGGCGGGGGGATGGCAGATACGCAGTATTTT. Amino acids: CASSVVGGGMADTQYF.

This CDR3 reads CASSQVENEQYF. In DNA form, the CDR3 reads TGTGCCAGCAGCCAAGTCGAGAACGAGCAGTACTTC. The chain combines TRBV3-1 with TRBJ2-5; no definite D call. The J call is uncertain, as TRBJ2-7 better fits the DNA end. Germline V gene lookup returns CDR1 LGHDT and CDR2 YNNKEL (reference sequence). This CDR3 has 12 residues.

J is TRBJ2-7 and V is TRBV28, with 7 bases lining up with TRBD2. V dropped 3 bases and J dropped 4; count of bases not matched to a gene: 12. CDR3 length equals 16 residues. Germline lookup yields CDR1 MDHEN and CDR2 SYDVKM. Written as DNA, the CDR3 is TGTGCCAGCAGTTTTTTAGCGGGTGGGCTCGTTTACGAGCAGTACTTC. Its translation is CASSFLAGGLVYEQYF.

This clonotype was detected ten times or more. The rearrangement links TRBV29-1 to TRBJ2-7; D not resolved. The CDR3 is 13 residues long. Germline CDR1 SQVTM, CDR2 ANQGSEA. With 4 bases removed from V and 5 bases from J, the gap between germline ends came to 15 bases. The CDR3 here is CSVVGQLRDEQYF. CDR3 bases: TGCAGCGTTGTTGGGCAGCTACGGGACGAGCAGTACTTC.

The chain joins TRBV12-3 or TRBV12-4 to TRBJ2-1; D not resolved. V lost 1 base, J lost 5 bases, and 9 bases lay in between. The length of the CDR3 is 14 residues. The CDR3 loop is CASSLDTGNNEQFF. Written as DNA, the CDR3 is TGTGCCAGCAGTTTAGACACGGGTAACAATGAGCAGTTCTTC.

The rearrangement joins TRBV20-1 to TRBJ2-7, with 10 bases fitting TRBD2. J was trimmed by 2 bases and V by 0 bases; bases with no gene match: 10. CDR3 length: 17 residues. The V gene's germline CDR1 is DFQATT and CDR2 SNEGSKA (reference sequence). The CDR3 nucleotides read TGCAGTGCTAGAGATTGGGGTAGCGGGGGGCCTACCTACGAGCAGTACTTC. Translation gives CSARDWGSGGPTYEQYF.

The chain combines TRBV7-2 with TRBJ2-7, with unresolved D. The CDR3 totals 15 residues. The germline V gene has CDR1 SGHTA and CDR2 FQGNSA. The V and J ends lost 7 bases and 4 bases respectively, with 20 bases between them. CDR3 sequence (DNA): TGTGCCAGCAACCCCGACCCCCAGGCAGGTTACGAGCAGTACTTC. This sequence encodes CASNPDPQAGYEQYF.

This clonotype was detected a few times. The chain couples TRBV9 to TRBJ1-3; 7 bases map to TRBD1. CDR1 and CDR2 from the germline V gene are SGDLS and YYNGEE. This CDR3 region has 14 residues. Trimming removed 5 bases from V and 4 bases from J; junction bases left unmatched: 6. CDR3 coding DNA: TGTGCCAGCAGTGAACAGGGGAACGGAAACACCATATATTTT. It codes for CASSEQGNGNTIYF.

In its sample, this clonotype was seen a few times. This chain connects TRBV19 to TRBJ1-2, with 9 bases that match TRBD1. Germline V gene sequence: CDR1 LNHDA, CDR2 SQIVND (reference sequence). V shed 6 bases, J shed 3 bases, and the junction held 2 bases outside the gene matches. CDR3 length equals 13 residues. The CDR3 reads CASRRDRDYGYTF. As DNA, the CDR3 is TGTGCCAGTAGGAGGGACAGGGACTATGGCTACACCTTC.

This clonotype has just a few counts. The chain combines TRBV6-2 or TRBV6-3 with TRBJ1-2; D unclear. The V end was cut by 5 bases, the J end by 3 bases, with 7 bases between. This CDR3 region has 12 residues. Germline loops: CDR1 MNHEY, CDR2 SVGEGT. The CDR3 reads CASSPRYYGYTF. The CDR3 DNA reads as TGTGCCAGCAGTCCCAGGTACTATGGCTACACCTTC.

Notes on this clonotype: Germline is not matched at one junction end, which may reflect a read error. The chain employs TRBV6-2 or TRBV6-3 and TRBJ1-1; perhaps TRBD1 as D (5 bases). This CDR3 has 14 residues. Germline CDR1 reads MNHEY; CDR2 reads SVGEGT. The CDR3 DNA reads as TGTGCCAGCAGCTCCCGGGGGATGAACACTGAAGCTCTCTTT. This encodes CASSSRGMNTEALF.

In regard to this clonotype: Mismatch with germline at one junction end may stem from a read error. This chain joins TRBV6-2 or TRBV6-3 and TRBJ1-2; D may be TRBD1 (6 bases). CDR1 and CDR2 (germline): MNHEY, SVGEGT. The length of the CDR3 is 16 residues. The CDR3 DNA reads TGTGCCAGCAGCAAGAGGGAGACAGGCACTAACCATGGCTACACCTTC. It translates to CASSKRETGTNHGYTF.

This clonotype occurred a few times. The CDR3: CASSVGDRGLGEQYF. The CDR3 bases are TGTGCCAGCAGCGTAGGGGACAGGGGGTTAGGCGAGCAGTACTTC. V is TRBV9 and J is TRBJ2-7, with TRBD1 matching 11 bases. CDR1 and CDR2 from the germline V gene are SGDLS and YYNGEE. The CDR3 contains 15 residues. V dropped 0 bases and J dropped 6; count of bases not matched to a gene: 5.

In its sample, this clonotype was seen a few times. The CDR3 region is CASRSPGLVFNEQFF. The CDR3 DNA sequence: TGTGCCAGCAGATCTCCGGGACTAGTGTTCAATGAGCAGTTCTTC. This chain connects TRBV7-2 to TRBJ2-1; TRBD2 aligns across 8 bases. V dropped 6 bases and J dropped 6; count of bases not matched to a gene: 10. Germline CDR1 is SGHTA and CDR2 is FQGNSA. The CDR3 is made up of 15 amino acids. Filled out from reference TRBV7-2 and TRBJ2-1, the complete variable domain reads GAGVSQSPSNKVTEKGKDVELRCDPISGHTALYWYRQSLGQGLEFLIYFQGNSAPDKSGLPSDRFSAERTGGSVSTLTIQRTQQEDSAVYLCASRSPGLVFNEQFFGPGTRLTVL.